Each of the 3 T cell receptor beta chains below was sequenced from the same sample in a study of Ad26.COV2.S vaccination and SARS-CoV-2 variants. As for treatment: roughly 20 received Ad26.COV2.S at low or high dose, single or two shots; roughly five received placebo; per-sample allocation not given. Samples came from day 63 after the first vaccine or placebo injection. Assay: immunoSEQ multiplex PCR; the TCRdb copy retains only in-frame clones and omits some. The sample consists of more than 300,000 clones, roughly 84% of them appearing once. Sequenced material: peripheral blood, taken in a trial of Ad26.COV2.S vaccine versus placebo. Receptors originate from a person aged 18 to 59 who received the Ad26.COV2.S COVID-19 vaccine or a placebo.

The gene calls are TRBV30 and TRBJ2-5; a possible D gene is TRBD1 (6 bases). This CDR3 region has 13 residues. Between the trimmed V and J ends, which lost 2 bases and 5 bases, there was a span of 12 bases. Germline values: CDR1 GTSNPN, CDR2 SVGIG (reference sequence). This CDR3 reads CAWSPGVRETQYF. The CDR3, as DNA: TGTGCCTGGAGTCCAGGGGTTCGTGAGACCCAGTACTTC.

Many counts were recorded for this clone. The chain carries TRBV6-5 and TRBJ2-1, with no clear D. Per germline, CDR1 MNHEY and CDR2 SVGAGI. V shed 2 bases and J shed 6 bases, with 8 bases lying between them. CDR3 length: 13 amino acids. The CDR3 DNA sequence: TGTGCCAGCAGTTACCTCGACCGCAATGAGCAGTTCTTC. Protein sequence: CASSYLDRNEQFF.

The chain joins TRBV7-6 to TRBJ2-1; 7 bases map to TRBD1. This CDR3 contains 15 residues. Germline V gene lookup returns CDR1 SGHVS and CDR2 FNYEAQ. With 5 bases clipped from V and 7 bases from J, the junction kept 11 bases outside the gene matches. CDR3 residues: CASSLRQGLGNEQFF. CDR3 sequence (DNA): TGTGCCAGCAGCCTTAGACAGGGCCTGGGAAATGAGCAGTTCTTC.